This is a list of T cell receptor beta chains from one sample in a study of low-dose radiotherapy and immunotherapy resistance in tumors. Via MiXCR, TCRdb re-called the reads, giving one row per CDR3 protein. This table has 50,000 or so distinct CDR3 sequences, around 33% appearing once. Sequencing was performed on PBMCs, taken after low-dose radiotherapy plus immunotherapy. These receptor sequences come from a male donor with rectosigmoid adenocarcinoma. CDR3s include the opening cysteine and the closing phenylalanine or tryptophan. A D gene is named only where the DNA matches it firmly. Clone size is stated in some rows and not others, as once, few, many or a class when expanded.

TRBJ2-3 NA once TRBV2 TGTGCCAGCAGTGTGTCGACAAACACAGATACGCAGTATTTT CASSVSTNTDTQYF
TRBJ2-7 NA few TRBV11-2 TGTGCCAGCAGCTCGTCCAGGGTTCCCTACGAGCAGTACTTC CASSSSRVPYEQYF
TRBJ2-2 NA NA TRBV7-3 TGTGCCAGCAGCTTAACTTCAGGGGAGCTGTTTTTT CASSLTSGELFF
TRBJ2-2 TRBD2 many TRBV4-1 TGCGCCAGCAGCCAAGAGGAGGGAGGGGTCGGGGAGCTGTTTTTT CASSQEEGGVGELFF
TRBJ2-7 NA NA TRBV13 TGTGCCAGCAGCCTTTTAAACTCTTACGTACCCTACGAGCAGTACTTC CASSLLNSYVPYEQYF
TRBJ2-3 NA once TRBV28 TGTGCCAGCAGCTCGCGGACAGATACGCAGTATTTT CASSSRTDTQYF
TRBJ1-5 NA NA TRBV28 TGTGCCAGCAGAAGCAGGGGAATCAGCAATCAGCCCCAGCATTTT CASRSRGISNQPQHF
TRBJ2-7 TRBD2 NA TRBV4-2 TGTGCCAGCAGCCAAGATGGAACTAGCGGAAGCCGCCGTCTCTACGAGCAGTACTTC CASSQDGTSGSRRLYEQYF
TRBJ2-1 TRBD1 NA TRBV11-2 TGTGCCAGCAGCCGCCAGCGGACAGGGGGGCACAATGAGCAGTTCTTC CASSRQRTGGHNEQFF
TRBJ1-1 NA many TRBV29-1 TGCAGCGTTAGGGGGATGTGGGCCGCTGAAGCTTTCTTT CSVRGMWAAEAFF
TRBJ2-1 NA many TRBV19 TGTGCCAGTAGTATTGACCACAATGAGCAGTTCTTC CASSIDHNEQFF
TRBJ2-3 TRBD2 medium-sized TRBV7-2 TGTGCCAGCAGCGCAACCTCTAGCGGTACGCAGTATTTT CASSATSSGTQYF
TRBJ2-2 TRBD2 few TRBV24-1 TGTGCCACCAGTGATCCCTCGGGGGGACCCGGGGAGCTGTTTTTT CATSDPSGGPGELFF
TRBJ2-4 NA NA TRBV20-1 TGCAGTGCTAGAGCAACACAGGGGAGGGACATTCAGTACTTC CSARATQGRDIQYF
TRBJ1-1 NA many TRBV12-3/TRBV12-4 TGTGCCAGCAGTTATGGGGGAGGAGAAGCTTTCTTT CASSYGGGEAFF
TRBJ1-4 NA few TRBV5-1 TGCGCCAGCAGCTTGGTCCCAGGGGAGAATGAAAAACTGTTTTTT CASSLVPGENEKLFF
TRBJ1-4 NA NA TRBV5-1 TGCGCCAGCAGCTTTTACTTAGGGGCAGATGAAAAACTGTTTTTT CASSFYLGADEKLFF
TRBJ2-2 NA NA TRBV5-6 TGTGCCAGCAACTTAAGGGGAATAGGGTCGACCGGGGAGCTGTTTTTT CASNLRGIGSTGELFF
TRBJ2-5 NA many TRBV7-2 TGTGCCAGCAGCCCTCAGCGGGACACCCAAGAGACCCAGTACTTC CASSPQRDTQETQYF
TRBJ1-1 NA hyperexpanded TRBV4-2 TGTGCCAGCAGCCAAGTAGACGGAGAGAGCACTGAAGCTTTCTTT CASSQVDGESTEAFF
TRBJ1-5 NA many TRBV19 TGTGCCTGCGGACGTATAGGCAATCAGCCCCAGCATTTT CACGRIGNQPQHF
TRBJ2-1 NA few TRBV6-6 TGTGCCAGCAGTTACTCGGCTAGCCTCTACAATGAGCAGTTCTTC CASSYSASLYNEQFF
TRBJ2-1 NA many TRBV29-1 TGCAGCGTCAACCGATATATTGGCGATGAGCAGTTCTTC CSVNRYIGDEQFF
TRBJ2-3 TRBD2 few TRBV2 TGTGCCAGCAGTTTCCGGGGGGGCCCGGCAGATACGCAGTATTTT CASSFRGGPADTQYF